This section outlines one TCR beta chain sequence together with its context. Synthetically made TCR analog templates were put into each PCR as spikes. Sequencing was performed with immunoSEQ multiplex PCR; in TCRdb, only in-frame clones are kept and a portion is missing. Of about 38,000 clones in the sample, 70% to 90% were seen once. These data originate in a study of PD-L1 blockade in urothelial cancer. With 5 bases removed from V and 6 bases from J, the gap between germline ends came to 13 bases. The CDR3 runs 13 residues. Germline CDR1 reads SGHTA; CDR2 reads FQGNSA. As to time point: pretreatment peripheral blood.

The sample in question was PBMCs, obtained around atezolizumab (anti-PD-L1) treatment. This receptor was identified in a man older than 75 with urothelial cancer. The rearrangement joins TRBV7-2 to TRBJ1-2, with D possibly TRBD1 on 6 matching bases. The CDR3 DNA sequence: TGTGCCAGCAGCATCCAGGGGAGGGATGGCTACACCTTC. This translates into CASSIQGRDGYTF.